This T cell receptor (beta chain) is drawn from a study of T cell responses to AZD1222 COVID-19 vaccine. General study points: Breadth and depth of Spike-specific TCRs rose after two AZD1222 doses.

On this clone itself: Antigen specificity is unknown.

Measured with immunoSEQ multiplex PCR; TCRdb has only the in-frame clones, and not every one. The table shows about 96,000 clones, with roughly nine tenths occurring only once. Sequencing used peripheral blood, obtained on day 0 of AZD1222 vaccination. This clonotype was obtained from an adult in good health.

The CDR3 reads CASSLKQGAISPLHF. The CDR3 DNA follows: TGTGCCAGCAGCTTGAAACAGGGGGCAATTTCACCCCTCCACTTT. The chain is built from TRBV5-8 and TRBJ1-6, with 9 bases aligning to TRBD1. CDR3 size: 15 residues. Germline V gives CDR1 SGHTS, CDR2 YDEGEE. Trimming took 1 base from V and 9 from J; bases not matched to a gene: 5.